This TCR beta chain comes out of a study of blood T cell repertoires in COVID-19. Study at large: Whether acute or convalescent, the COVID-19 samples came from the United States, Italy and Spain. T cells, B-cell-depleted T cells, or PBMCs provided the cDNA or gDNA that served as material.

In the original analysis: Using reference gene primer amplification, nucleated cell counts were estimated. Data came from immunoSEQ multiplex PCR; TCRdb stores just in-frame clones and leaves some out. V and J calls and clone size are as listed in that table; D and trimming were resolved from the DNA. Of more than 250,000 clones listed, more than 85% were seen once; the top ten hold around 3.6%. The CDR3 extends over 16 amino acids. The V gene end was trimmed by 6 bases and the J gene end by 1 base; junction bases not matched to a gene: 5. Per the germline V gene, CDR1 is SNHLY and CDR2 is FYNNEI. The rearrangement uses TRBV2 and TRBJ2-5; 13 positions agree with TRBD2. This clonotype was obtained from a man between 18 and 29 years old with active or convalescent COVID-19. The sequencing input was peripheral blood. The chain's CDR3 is CASRLTSGGPQETQYF. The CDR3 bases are TGTGCCAGCAGGTTGACTAGCGGGGGGCCCCAAGAGACCCAGTACTTC.